This T cell receptor beta chain emerged from a study of blood T cell repertoires in COVID-19. Study-level information: Collection of acute and convalescent COVID-19 samples took place in the United States, Italy and Spain. The cDNA or gDNA used as material had been derived from T cells, B-cell-depleted T cells, or PBMCs.

This CDR3 contains 14 residues. V dropped 7 bases and J dropped 7; count of bases not matched to a gene: 9. In germline, CDR1 is SGDLS, CDR2 YYNGEE. Methods used by the authors: Estimation of nucleated cell counts was performed using reference gene primer amplification. Clones were read by immunoSEQ multiplex PCR, and TCRdb kept only the in-frame ones, dropping some. That table gives V, J and clone size, and the DNA gave D and trimming. The table records 24,000 or so clones, around 75% of them present only once. The source of this sequence is a woman older than 75 with acute or convalescent COVID-19. Sequencing used peripheral blood. The J gene is TRBJ1-2, the V gene TRBV9; 11 bases fit TRBD1. The CDR3 sequence is CASRGQGAIRGYTF. DNA of the CDR3: TGTGCCAGCCGCGGACAGGGGGCGATCCGTGGCTACACCTTC.